The 2 T cell receptor beta chains given below trace back to one sample, sequenced in a study of OX40 agonist ivuxolimab in advanced cancers. Library creation used the immunoSEQ multiplex PCR assay. Sourced from immuneACCESS, this table was stored by TCRdb with only in-frame sequences that have V and J called. A share of the clones is absent; for the studies checked, an unresolved V gene accounts for under half, and the remainder has no known explanation. Within this sample are fewer than 50,000 clones, with approximately 87% of them counted one time only. The ten largest clonotypes hold roughly 40% of the sample. Sample: CD4+ or CD8+ T cells sorted from blood, taken in a trial of the OX40 agonist ivuxolimab. The receptor source for this set is an adult with an advanced solid tumor such as melanoma, head and neck, liver or kidney cancer.

The chain couples TRBV19 to TRBJ2-1, with 13 bases aligning to TRBD2. Losses at the gene ends were 5 bases for V and 7 bases for J; bases not matched to a gene: 11. CDR3 length equals 17 residues. The V gene's germline CDR1 is LNHDA and CDR2 SQIVND (reference sequence). The CDR3 region has the DNA TGTGCCAGTAGTGCGGTGGGACTAGCGGGATCCCAAAATGAGCAGTTCTTC. This translates into CASSAVGLAGSQNEQFF.

J is TRBJ2-2 and V is TRBV9; D gene ambiguous. The CDR3 contains 14 residues. Trimming took off 0 bases at V and 6 bases at J, with 9 bases between the two ends. CDR1 is SGDLS and CDR2 is YYNGEE in the germline V gene. The CDR3 here is CASSVGLVAGELFF. In DNA, the CDR3 is TGTGCCAGCAGCGTAGGCTTAGTAGCCGGGGAGCTGTTTTTT.